These T cell receptor beta chains were read from a single sample in a study of blood T cell repertoires in COVID-19. The protocol was immunoSEQ multiplex PCR, while the TCRdb copy is restricted to in-frame clones and leaves out a portion. The repertoire includes 150,000 to 200,000 clones, roughly 76% of them detected once, and around 10% sits in the top ten. The specimen sequenced was peripheral blood. Receptors were obtained from a woman over 75 with COVID-19, enrolled during active disease. Each CDR3 is given with its conserved first and last residue. A D gene is named only where the DNA matches it firmly. Clone size is shown for a subset of rows, as once, few, many or a class of expanded clone.

TRBJ1-5	-	TRBV6-2/TRBV6-3	TRBD1	16	CASSPRDRGYNQPQHF	TGTGCCAGCAGTCCCCGGGACAGGGGGTACAATCAGCCCCAGCATTTT
TRBJ1-5	-	TRBV6-5	-	12	CASNSGQQPQHF	TGTGCCAGCAATTCAGGGCAACAGCCCCAGCATTTT
TRBJ2-1	-	TRBV20-1	TRBD2	13	CSASLLAGNEQFF	TGCAGTGCTAGTTTACTAGCGGGAAATGAGCAGTTCTTC
TRBJ1-5	-	TRBV28	TRBD1	13	CASTLTGWQPQHF	TGTGCCAGCACCCTGACAGGGTGGCAGCCCCAGCATTTT
TRBJ2-1	-	TRBV7-2	TRBD1	14	CASSPDRAYNEQFF	TGTGCCAGCAGCCCAGACAGGGCCTACAATGAGCAGTTCTTC
TRBJ1-2	-	TRBV11-3	-	13	CASSPGVGYGYTF	TGTGCCAGCAGCCCAGGGGTAGGGTATGGCTACACCTTC
TRBJ1-2	-	TRBV7-9	TRBD1	14	CASSSDRGLGGYTF	TGTGCCAGCAGTTCGGACAGGGGGCTAGGAGGCTACACCTTC
TRBJ1-2	-	TRBV30	-	13	CAWSVRVNYGYTF	TGTGCCTGGAGTGTACGCGTCAACTATGGCTACACCTTC
TRBJ1-4	-	TRBV4-2	-	16	CASSLSRQGTNEKLFF	TGTGCCAGCAGCCTAAGCAGGCAGGGCACTAATGAAAAACTGTTTTTT
TRBJ2-5	-	TRBV5-1	-	15	CASSAPQGSQETQYF	TGCGCCAGCAGCGCCCCCCAGGGTTCCCAAGAGACCCAGTACTTC
TRBJ2-3	-	TRBV2	TRBD2	15	CASSAEREGTDTQYF	TGTGCCAGCAGTGCAGAGCGGGAGGGCACAGATACGCAGTATTTT
TRBJ2-3	-	TRBV7-6	-	15	CASSLVGASTDTQYF	TGTGCCAGCAGCTTAGTTGGGGCTAGCACAGATACGCAGTATTTT
TRBJ2-2	few	TRBV11-3	TRBD2	20	CASSSRNFTSGGSGTGELFF	TGTGCCAGCAGCTCCAGAAACTTTACTAGCGGGGGGTCGGGCACCGGGGAGCTGTTTTTT
TRBJ2-5	once	TRBV6-5	TRBD1	13	CASRTGYQETQYF	TGTGCCAGCAGGACAGGGTACCAAGAGACCCAGTACTTC
TRBJ1-1	few	TRBV14	-	16	CASSQIVAVKNTEAFF	TGTGCCAGCAGCCAAATAGTAGCTGTTAAGAACACTGAAGCTTTCTTT
TRBJ2-3	-	TRBV29-1	-	14	CSILGERNTDTQYF	TGCAGCATCTTGGGTGAGCGGAACACAGATACGCAGTATTTT